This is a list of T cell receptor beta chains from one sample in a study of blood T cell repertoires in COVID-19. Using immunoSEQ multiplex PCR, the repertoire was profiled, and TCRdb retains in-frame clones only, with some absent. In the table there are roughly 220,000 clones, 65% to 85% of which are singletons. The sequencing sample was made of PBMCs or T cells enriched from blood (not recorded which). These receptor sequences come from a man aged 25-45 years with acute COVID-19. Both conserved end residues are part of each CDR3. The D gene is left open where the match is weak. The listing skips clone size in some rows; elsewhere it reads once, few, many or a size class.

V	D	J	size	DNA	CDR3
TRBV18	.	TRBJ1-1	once	TGTGCCAGCTCACCCATGGAGTTTCAGGGGATCAACACTGAAGCTTTCTTT	CASSPMEFQGINTEAFF
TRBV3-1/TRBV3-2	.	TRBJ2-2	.	TGTGCCAGCAGCCAATCTTGGGGGGCCGGGGAGCTGTTTTTT	CASSQSWGAGELFF
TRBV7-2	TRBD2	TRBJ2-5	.	TGTGCCAGCGGCGGGGAGGGTTTAGAGACCCAGTACTTC	CASGGEGLETQYF
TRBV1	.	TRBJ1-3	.	TGCACCAGCAGCCAAGATCGACAGGGCCAGGGCTCTGGAAACACCATATATTTT	CTSSQDRQGQGSGNTIYF
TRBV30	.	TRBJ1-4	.	TGTGCCTGGAGCTTTGCAGCTAATGAAAAACTGTTTTTT	CAWSFAANEKLFF
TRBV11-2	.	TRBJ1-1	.	TGTGCCAGCACCTACCGTCCCCGGGACACTGAAGCTTTCTTT	CASTYRPRDTEAFF
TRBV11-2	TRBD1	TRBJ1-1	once	TGTGCCAGCAGCGGGATGACAGGGGTCGTCACTGAAGCTTTCTTT	CASSGMTGVVTEAFF
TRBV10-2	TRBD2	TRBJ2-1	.	TGCGCCAGCACCCCCAGCGGGGGTTTCAATGAGCAGTTCTTC	CASTPSGGFNEQFF
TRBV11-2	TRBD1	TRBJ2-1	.	TGTGCCAGCAGCTGGAGGGGGGACAGGGTCGCCTACAATGAGCAGTTCTTC	CASSWRGDRVAYNEQFF
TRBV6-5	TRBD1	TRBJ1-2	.	TGTGCCAGTAAGCGGGACAGGGCTAACTATGGCTACACCTTC	CASKRDRANYGYTF
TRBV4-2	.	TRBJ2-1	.	TGTGCCAGCAAACCCGGGACTCCAGGCTCCTACAATGAGCAGTTCTTC	CASKPGTPGSYNEQFF
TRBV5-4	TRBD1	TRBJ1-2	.	TGTGCCAGCAGCATAAACAGGGGGGTTAACTATGGCTACACCTTC	CASSINRGVNYGYTF
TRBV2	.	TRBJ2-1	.	TGTGCCAGCAGTGTTAAGGCAGGGACCTACAATGAGCAGTTCTTC	CASSVKAGTYNEQFF
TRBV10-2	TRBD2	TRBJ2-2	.	TGCGCCAGCAGTGAGTCAAGCGGGGGGGCCGGGGAGCTGTTTTTT	CASSESSGGAGELFF
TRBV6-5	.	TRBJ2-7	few	TGTGCCAGCACCCTTACTATATACGAGCAGTACTTC	CASTLTIYEQYF
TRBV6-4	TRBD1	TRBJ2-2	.	TGTGCCAGCAGTGACTGGGACAGGGGAACCGGGGAGCTGTTTTTT	CASSDWDRGTGELFF
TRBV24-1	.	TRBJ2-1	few	TGTGCCACCAGTGGCAGCTCCTACAATGAGCAGTTCTTC	CATSGSSYNEQFF
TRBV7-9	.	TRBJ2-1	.	TGTGCCAGCACCCCGCAGGTCGGTGAGCAGTTCTTC	CASTPQVGEQFF
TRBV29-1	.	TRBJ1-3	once	TGCAGCGTTAGTTACAGCTCTGGAAACACCATATATTTT	CSVSYSSGNTIYF
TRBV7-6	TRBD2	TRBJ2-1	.	TGTGCCAGCAGCCCTTCTGGCCTAGCGGGGTTCGATGAGCAGTTCTTC	CASSPSGLAGFDEQFF
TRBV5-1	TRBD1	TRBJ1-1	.	TGCGCCAGCAGCTCCGGACAGGGATTGGTGGAAGCTTTCTTT	CASSSGQGLVEAFF
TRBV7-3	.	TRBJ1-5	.	TGTGCCAGCAGCCCCCCTGGCAATCAGCCCCAGCATTTT	CASSPPGNQPQHF
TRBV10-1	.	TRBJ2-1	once	TGCGCCAGCAGTGACCCCCCACGGAGTTATGAGCAGTTCTTC	CASSDPPRSYEQFF
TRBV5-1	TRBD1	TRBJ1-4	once	TGCGCCAGCAGCGCCTCAGGGGGCGCGGGTGAAAAACTGTTTTTT	CASSASGGAGEKLFF
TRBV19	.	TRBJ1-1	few	TGTGCCAGTAGTATAAGGAGAGGGAACACTGAAGCTTTCTTT	CASSIRRGNTEAFF
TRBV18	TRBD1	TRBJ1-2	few	TGTGCCAGCTCACGGAAAGGACAGGCCCCTTCGGATGGCTACACCTTC	CASSRKGQAPSDGYTF
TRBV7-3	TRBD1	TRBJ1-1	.	TGTGCCAGCAGCTTAAACCCAGGGGGAATCTCTGAAGCTTTCTTT	CASSLNPGGISEAFF
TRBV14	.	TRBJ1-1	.	TGTGCCAGCAGCCACCGACTAGGGGGGGGAGCCACTGAAGCTTTCTTT	CASSHRLGGGATEAFF
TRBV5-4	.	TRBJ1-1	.	TGTGCCAGCAGCGGCGGGACGGGCTTTTTGGGGACTGAAGCTTTCTTT	CASSGGTGFLGTEAFF
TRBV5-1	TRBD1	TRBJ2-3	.	TGCGCCAGCAGCTTGCAACAGGGGGGCACAGATACGCAGTATTTT	CASSLQQGGTDTQYF
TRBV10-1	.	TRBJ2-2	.	TGCGCCAGCAGCCCCGCAGTGGTAACCGGGGAGCTGTTTTTT	CASSPAVVTGELFF
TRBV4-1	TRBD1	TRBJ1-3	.	TGCGCCAGCAGCCGCCCCACAGGGGACCCTGGAAACACCATATATTTT	CASSRPTGDPGNTIYF
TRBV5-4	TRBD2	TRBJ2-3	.	TGTGCCAGCAGCTTTCTGGTAGCGGGGGCCCTTAGCACAGATACGCAGTATTTT	CASSFLVAGALSTDTQYF
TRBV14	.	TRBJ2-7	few	TGTGCCAGCAGCTGGGACACCCTCTACGAGCAGTACTTC	CASSWDTLYEQYF
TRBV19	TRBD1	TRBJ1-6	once	TGTGCCAGTAGTTCACCGGGACAGGGGGCATATTCACCCCTCCACTTT	CASSSPGQGAYSPLHF
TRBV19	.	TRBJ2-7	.	TGTGCCAGTAGTCTTCTCGTTCGCGCGGGATCGGCCTACGAGCAGTACTTC	CASSLLVRAGSAYEQYF
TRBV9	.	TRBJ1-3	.	TGTGCCAGCAGCGCGGGGACATGGTTGGGAGGGGGAAACACCATATATTTT	CASSAGTWLGGGNTIYF
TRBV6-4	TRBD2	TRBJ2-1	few	TGTGCCAGCAGTGACTCCCGGGGGGGCCACAATGAGCAGTTCTTC	CASSDSRGGHNEQFF
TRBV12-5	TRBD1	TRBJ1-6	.	TGTGCTAGTGGTTTCGGACAGGGAGCATCACCCCTCCACTTT	CASGFGQGASPLHF
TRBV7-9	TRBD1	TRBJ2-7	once	TGTGCCAGCAGCTTAGGACAGGGGTGGTACGAGCAGTACTTC	CASSLGQGWYEQYF
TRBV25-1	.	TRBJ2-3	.	TGTGCCAGCAGTGAATTAGGTGGCAGGGCAACAGATACGCAGTATTTT	CASSELGGRATDTQYF
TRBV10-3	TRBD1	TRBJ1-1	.	TGTGCCATCAGTGCAGACAGGGCGGTAGCTTTCTTT	CAISADRAVAFF
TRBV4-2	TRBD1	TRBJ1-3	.	TGTGCCAGCAGCCAGGACAGGATCTCTGGAAACACCATATATTTT	CASSQDRISGNTIYF
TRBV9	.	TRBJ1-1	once	TGTGCCAGCAGTCTGACGGGGAGTGGGGGGTTAACTGAAGCTTTCTTT	CASSLTGSGGLTEAFF
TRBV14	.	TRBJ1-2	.	TGTGCCAGCAGCCAATTTGTGGGTGACGGGAGGAACTATGGCTACACCTTC	CASSQFVGDGRNYGYTF
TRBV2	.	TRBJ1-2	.	TGTGCCAGCGGGAGTGAGTCCCATGGCTACACCTTC	CASGSESHGYTF
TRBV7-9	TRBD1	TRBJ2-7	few	TGTGCCAGCAGCTTAGCCATCGACAGGGACGAGCAGTACTTC	CASSLAIDRDEQYF
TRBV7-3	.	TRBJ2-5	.	TGTGCCAGCAGCCAAACCCCCAGCGGGTCGACCCAGTACTTC	CASSQTPSGSTQYF
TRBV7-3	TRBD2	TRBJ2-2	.	TGTGCCAGCAGCTTGCGGACTAGCGGGGGAACCGGGGAGCTGTTTTTT	CASSLRTSGGTGELFF
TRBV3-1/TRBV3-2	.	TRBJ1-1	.	TGTGCCAGCAGCCAAGCCCCAGGTCAGAACACTGAAGCTTTCTTT	CASSQAPGQNTEAFF
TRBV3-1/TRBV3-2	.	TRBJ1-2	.	TGTGCCAGCAGCCACGTTGACATGACCTATGGCTACACCTTC	CASSHVDMTYGYTF
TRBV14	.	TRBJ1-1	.	TGTGCCAGCAGCCTCACGGGGGGCACTGAAGCTTTCTTT	CASSLTGGTEAFF